These 20 T cell receptor beta chains came from one sample sequenced in a study of cytomegalovirus exposure and HLA in healthy donors. Primers included in the PCR were 60 Vbeta and 13 Jbeta primers. Measured with immunoSEQ multiplex PCR; TCRdb has only the in-frame clones, and not every one. Altogether about 190,000 clones are present, around 87% being singletons, with the ten largest covering more than 1.5%. Sequenced input: PBMCs. All receptors come from a woman younger than 30 in good health and CMV-seronegative.

This clone showed up just once. The chain carries TRBV6-6 and TRBJ1-1, with D hard to call. The germline V and J ends were trimmed by 2 bases and 4 bases, with 11 bases remaining between them. Germline CDR1 is MNHNY and CDR2 is SVGAGI (reference sequence). The CDR3 is 14 amino acids. The CDR3 bases are TGTGCCAGCAGTTACGGGCGTATGGGCACTGAAGCTTTCTTT. This codes for CASSYGRMGTEAFF.

The V call is TRBV4-3, the J call TRBJ2-3, with 7 bases matching TRBD2. From germline, CDR1 is LGHNA and CDR2 YSLEER. The CDR3 is 16 amino acids. V lost 3 bases and J lost 2; bases outside the gene matches: 8. The CDR3 DNA reads as TGCGCCAGCAGCCACAAGGAGGGAGGGATCACAGATACGCAGTATTTT. Protein: CASSHKEGGITDTQYF.

The V gene is TRBV5-1, the J gene TRBJ2-2, with 8 bases lining up with TRBD1. There are 15 residues in the CDR3. Germline V gene lookup returns CDR1 SGHRS and CDR2 YFSETQ. J gave up 5 bases and V 4 bases, and 7 bases lay outside the gene matches. The CDR3 sequence is CASSPKTGETGELFF. DNA of the CDR3: TGCGCCAGCAGCCCCAAGACAGGGGAAACCGGGGAGCTGTTTTTT. The full variable domain, with the rest looked up from reference TRBV5-1 and TRBJ2-2, is KAGVTQTPRYLIKTRGQQVTLSCSPISGHRSVSWYQQTPGQGLQFLFEYFSETQRNKGNFPGRFSGRQFSNSRSEMNVSTLELGDSALYLCASSPKTGETGELFFGEGSRLTVL.

The chain employs TRBV5-4 and TRBJ1-2, with 11 bases lining up with TRBD1. Germline lookup yields CDR1 SGHNT and CDR2 YYREEE (reference sequence). The CDR3 is 17 residues long. The V segment lost 0 bases and the J segment 8 bases; nucleotides outside the gene matches: 12. CDR3 region: CASSLGTGGELLTGYTF. The CDR3 DNA follows: TGTGCCAGCAGCTTGGGGACAGGGGGCGAACTTCTTACGGGCTACACCTTC.

The rearrangement links TRBV7-2 to TRBJ2-3, with 7 nucleotides matching TRBD2. The junction had 15 bases not matched to a gene; V was cut back by 5 bases and J by 4 bases. This CDR3 comprises 17 residues. CDR1 is SGHTA, CDR2 FQGNSA, per germline. DNA for the CDR3: TGTGCCAGCAGCAAACAATCCGTGGGGGGAGGGGCAGATACGCAGTATTTT. It codes for CASSKQSVGGGADTQYF.

This chain joins TRBV11-2 and TRBJ1-2; D unresolved. This CDR3 comprises 15 residues. CDR1 SGHAT and CDR2 FQNNGV come from the germline V gene. Trimming pared 5 bases from V and 2 bases from J, leaving 15 bases between. This chain's CDR3 is CASSPRNGWNYGYTF. DNA for the CDR3: TGTGCCAGCAGCCCCAGGAATGGGTGGAACTATGGCTACACCTTC.

The chain joins TRBV5-1 to TRBJ2-7; maybe TRBD1 (6 bases). Trimming shortened V by 4 bases and J by 2 bases, and 16 bases separated the two germline ends. The germline gives CDR1 SGHRS, CDR2 YFSETQ. This CDR3 region has 15 residues. This chain's CDR3 is CASSPGQILTYEQYF. As DNA, the CDR3 is TGCGCCAGCAGCCCCGGACAGATATTGACCTACGAGCAGTACTTC.

The chain recombines TRBV5-1 with TRBJ2-1; 14 bases match TRBD2. Losses at the gene ends were 2 bases for V and 0 bases for J; bases not matched to a gene: 7. Germline V gene sequence: CDR1 SGHRS, CDR2 YFSETQ. This CDR3 has 19 amino acids. The CDR3 nucleotides read TGCGCCAGCAGCTTAGGGGGGACTAGCGGGGGTAGCTCCTACAATGAGCAGTTCTTC. This encodes CASSLGGTSGGSSYNEQFF.

The gene calls are TRBV19 and TRBJ1-1; D gene unclear. V lost 5 bases and J lost 1, with 11 bases in between. Germline V lookup: CDR1 LNHDA, CDR2 SQIVND (reference sequence). The CDR3 has 14 amino acids. CDR3 in DNA: TGTGCCAGTAGTGCTCTACGGAGGAACACTGAAGCTTTCTTT. Its protein product is CASSALRRNTEAFF.

The CDR3 reads CASSFLAGGLVETQYF. The CDR3 DNA is TGTGCCAGCAGCTTTCTAGCGGGAGGGCTTGTAGAGACCCAGTACTTC. The chain recombines TRBV7-8 with TRBJ2-5, with 12 bases identical to TRBD2. This CDR3 comprises 16 residues. V shed 3 bases and J 4 bases; nucleotides not matched to a gene: 6. Germline lookup yields CDR1 SGHVS and CDR2 FQNEAQ.

The chain couples TRBV19 to TRBJ2-7; TRBD2 agrees at 7 bases. Looked up from germline, CDR1 is LNHDA and CDR2 is SQIVND (reference sequence). V was clipped by 2 bases and J by 1 base; unmatched bases: 5. This CDR3 comprises 15 residues. As DNA, the CDR3 is TGTGCCAGTAGTATACTAGCGGAGGTATCCTACGAGCAGTACTTC. This translates into CASSILAEVSYEQYF.

The J gene is TRBJ2-7, the V gene TRBV7-9, with D possibly being TRBD2 (6 bases). The V end lost 5 bases, the J end lost 2 bases, and 16 bases lay between the germline ends. CDR1 is SEHNR and CDR2 is FQNEAQ in the germline V gene (reference sequence). This CDR3 has 15 amino acids. In DNA, the CDR3 is TGTGCCAGCAGCCCGGCCCCGGGACTTGCCTACGAGCAGTACTTC. This codes for CASSPAPGLAYEQYF. The complete variable domain, with remaining parts taken from reference TRBV7-9 and TRBJ2-7, reads DTGVSQNPRHKITKRGQNVTFRCDPISEHNRLYWYRQTLGQGPEFLTYFQNEAQLEKSRLLSDRFSAERPKGSFSTLEIQRTEQGDSAMYLCASSPAPGLAYEQYFGPGTRLTVT.

The chain combines TRBV5-1 with TRBJ2-5, with 8 bases aligning to TRBD2. The V and J ends lost 3 bases and 2 bases, in that order; junction bases with no gene match: 18. The CDR3 is 19 amino acids. CDR1 and CDR2 from the germline V gene are SGHRS and YFSETQ. CDR3: CASSSLEAGGPQNQETQYF. The CDR3 nucleotides read TGCGCCAGCAGCTCCCTAGAGGCGGGGGGACCCCAGAATCAAGAGACCCAGTACTTC.

The J gene is TRBJ1-1, the V gene TRBV5-1, with 12 bases matching TRBD1. The trim removed 4 bases at V and 4 bases at J, leaving 5 bases unmatched. From germline, CDR1 is SGHRS and CDR2 YFSETQ. The CDR3 consists of 15 residues. CDR3 sequence reads: CASSGDRGLVTEAFF. The CDR3 nucleotides read TGCGCCAGCAGCGGGGACAGGGGGCTGGTCACTGAAGCTTTCTTT.

The chain carries TRBV5-8 and TRBJ2-5, with 8 bases fitting TRBD2. Germline V CDR1 and CDR2: SGHTS, YDEGEE. The V gene end was trimmed by 3 bases and the J gene end by 2 bases; junction bases not matched to a gene: 3. This CDR3 spans 14 amino acids. The CDR3 sequence: CASSSGLAQETQYF. The CDR3 DNA is TGTGCCAGCAGCTCCGGACTAGCTCAAGAGACCCAGTACTTC.

The CDR3 reads CASSFLTGQGNYGYTF. CDR3 in DNA: TGTGCCAGCAGCTTCTTGACAGGTCAGGGAAACTATGGCTACACCTTC. The rearrangement uses TRBV7-9 and TRBJ1-2; D is possibly TRBD1 (6 bases). Trimming pared 3 bases from V and 2 bases from J, leaving 16 bases between. The length of the CDR3 is 16 residues. CDR1 is SEHNR, CDR2 FQNEAQ, per germline (reference sequence).

V is TRBV7-3 and J is TRBJ2-6; no clear D. The CDR3 loop spans 13 amino acids. The germline CDR1 and CDR2 sequences are SGHTA and FQGTGA. Trimming pared 5 bases from V and 4 bases from J, leaving 6 bases between. Here the CDR3 reads CASSPSGANVLTF. Written as DNA, the CDR3 is TGTGCCAGCAGCCCGTCCGGGGCCAACGTCCTGACTTTC. The full variable domain, rest sourced from reference TRBV7-3 and TRBJ2-6, is GAGVSQTPSNKVTEKGKYVELRCDPISGHTALYWYRQSLGQGPEFLIYFQGTGAADDSGLPNDRFFAVRPEGSVSTLKIQRTERGDSAVYLCASSPSGANVLTFGAGSRLTVL.

The chain links TRBV7-9 to TRBJ1-1; no clear D gene. The germline V and J ends were trimmed by 5 bases and 0 bases, with 13 bases remaining between them. Germline V gives CDR1 SEHNR, CDR2 FQNEAQ (reference sequence). CDR3 length equals 15 residues. CDR3 sequence reads: CASSSPVLMNTEAFF. CDR3 in DNA: TGTGCCAGCAGCAGCCCCGTTCTCATGAACACTGAAGCTTTCTTT.

This chain uses TRBV10-3 with TRBJ1-2; 8 nucleotides match TRBD1. Germline-derived CDR1 and CDR2 are ENHRY and SYGVKD. The CDR3 sequence is 13 residues long. V was pared by 10 bases and J by 3 bases, with 7 bases of the junction left unmatched. CDR3 residues: CATSLDRDYGYTF. The DNA for the CDR3 is TGTGCCACCAGCCTGGACAGGGACTATGGCTACACCTTC.

The chain employs TRBV4-1 and TRBJ2-1, with 8 bases identical to TRBD1. Per germline, CDR1 MGHRA and CDR2 YSYEKL. This CDR3 has 18 amino acids. J was trimmed by 0 bases and V by 2 bases; bases with no gene match: 9. CDR3 loop: CASSQSPQGAFSYNEQFF. Written as DNA, the CDR3 is TGCGCCAGCAGCCAAAGCCCTCAGGGGGCTTTCTCCTACAATGAGCAGTTCTTC.